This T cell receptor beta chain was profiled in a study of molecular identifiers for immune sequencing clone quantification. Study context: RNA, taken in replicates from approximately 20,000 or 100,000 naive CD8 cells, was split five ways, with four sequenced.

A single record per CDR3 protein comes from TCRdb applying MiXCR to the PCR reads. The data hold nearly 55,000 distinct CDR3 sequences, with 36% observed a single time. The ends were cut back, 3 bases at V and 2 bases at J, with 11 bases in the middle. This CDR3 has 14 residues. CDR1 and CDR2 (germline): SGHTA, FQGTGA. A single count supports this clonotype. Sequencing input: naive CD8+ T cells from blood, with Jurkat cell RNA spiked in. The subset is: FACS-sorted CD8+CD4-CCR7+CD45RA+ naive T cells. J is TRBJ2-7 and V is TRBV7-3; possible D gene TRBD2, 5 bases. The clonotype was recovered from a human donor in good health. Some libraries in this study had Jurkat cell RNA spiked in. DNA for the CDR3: TGTGCCAGCAGCTTCGACGTCGGGACCTACGAGCAGTACTTC. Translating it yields CASSFDVGTYEQYF.